One sample yielded the 23 T cell receptor beta chains listed below, sequenced in a study of cytomegalovirus exposure and HLA in healthy donors. PCR was performed using 60 Vbeta and 13 Jbeta primers. Measured with immunoSEQ multiplex PCR; TCRdb has only the in-frame clones, and not every one. The data hold just under 250,000 clones, with about 80% observed a single time. Sequencing was performed on PBMCs. These receptor sequences come from a woman aged 40 to 50 in good health and CMV-seropositive.

This clone was seen only a few times. This chain joins TRBV2 and TRBJ1-2; D possibly corresponds to TRBD1 (5 bases). Trimming took off 7 bases at V and 3 bases at J, with 12 bases between the two ends. Germline CDR1 SNHLY, CDR2 FYNNEI. This CDR3 has 13 amino acids. The CDR3 DNA sequence: TGTGCCAGCACCAAAGGGACTGACTATGGCTACACCTTC. Its protein product is CASTKGTDYGYTF.

J is TRBJ1-5 and V is TRBV19, with TRBD1 matching over 11 bases. CDR1 LNHDA and CDR2 SQIVND come from the germline V gene (reference sequence). Trimming cost V 5 bases and J 6 bases; bases outside gene matches: 12. The CDR3 runs to 17 residues. CDR3 region: CASSRGQGAAGGQPQHF. The CDR3 DNA reads as TGTGCCAGTAGTCGAGGACAGGGGGCGGCGGGGGGTCAGCCCCAGCATTTT.

The genes are TRBV5-4 and TRBJ2-6; no clear D gene. V lost 0 bases to trimming and J lost 0 bases, with 10 bases between them. The CDR3 totals 17 residues. Germline CDR1 SGHNT, CDR2 YYREEE (reference sequence). In nucleotides, the CDR3 is TGTGCCAGCAGCTTGGCAGGCTCCCACTCTGGGGCCAACGTCCTGACTTTC. Residues: CASSLAGSHSGANVLTF.

This clone has more than one count but fewer than ten. The rearrangement uses TRBV9 and TRBJ2-5; 7 bases agree with TRBD2. The J call may be faulty, since TRBJ2-7 better matches the DNA end. CDR1 is SGDLS, CDR2 YYNGEE, per germline. CDR3 length: 14 amino acids. CDR3 sequence: CASSVGGFNYEQYF. In nucleotides, the CDR3 is TGTGCCAGCAGCGTCGGGGGGTTCAACTACGAGCAGTACTTC.

V gene TRBV5-4 combines with J gene TRBJ1-1; D is perhaps TRBD1 (5 bases). The V gene lost 6 bases and the J gene lost 6 bases, with 15 bases spanning the gap. From germline, CDR1 is SGHNT and CDR2 YYREEE (reference sequence). This CDR3 is built from 13 residues. CDR3: CASTFRESPEAFF. Written as DNA, the CDR3 is TGTGCCAGCACCTTCAGGGAAAGCCCTGAAGCTTTCTTT.

This chain uses TRBV4-1 with TRBJ1-1, with D possibly matching TRBD1 (5 bases). The germline V gene has CDR1 MGHRA and CDR2 YSYEKL. The CDR3 extends over 12 amino acids. V was shortened by 3 bases and J by 4 bases, with 6 bases between the two germline ends. In DNA, the CDR3 is TGCGCCAGCAGCCAGGGGCTCACTGAAGCTTTCTTT. Translation gives CASSQGLTEAFF.

This clone was found once. The chain recombines TRBV29-1 with TRBJ1-1; D is possibly TRBD1 (5 bases). This CDR3 spans 15 amino acids. V gave up 4 bases and J gave up 3 bases, with 18 bases separating them. Germline assignment: CDR1 SQVTM and CDR2 ANQGSEA. Here the CDR3 reads CSVVPWQGRDTEAFF. The CDR3 nucleotides read TGCAGCGTTGTACCGTGGCAGGGTCGTGACACTGAAGCTTTCTTT.

A remark on this clone: At one end, the junction sequence differs from germline, possibly due to a read error. The chain carries TRBV6-5 and TRBJ2-5; 7 bases are a match to TRBD2. There are 15 residues in the CDR3. Germline V gene lookup returns CDR1 MNHEY and CDR2 SVGAGI. DNA for the CDR3: TGTGCCAGCAGATACTCCCTGGGGAGGGGAGAGACCCAGTACTTC. Protein product: CASRYSLGRGETQYF.

The chain employs TRBV19 and TRBJ2-2; a possible D gene is TRBD1 (5 bases). With 7 bases removed from V and 4 bases from J, the gap between germline ends came to 13 bases. The CDR3 sequence is 14 residues long. Per germline, CDR1 LNHDA and CDR2 SQIVND (reference sequence). The CDR3 loop is CASNTNRFTGELFF. In DNA form, the CDR3 reads TGTGCCAGTAATACGAACAGGTTCACCGGGGAGCTGTTTTTT.

In its sample, this clone was seen a few times. The chain links TRBV5-1 to TRBJ1-2; 7 positions match TRBD1. Germline V gene lookup returns CDR1 SGHRS and CDR2 YFSETQ. V was pared by 4 bases and J by 7 bases, with 13 bases of the junction left unmatched. The CDR3 loop spans 15 amino acids. CDR3 loop: CASSPGGTADGGYTF. Here the CDR3 DNA reads TGCGCCAGCAGCCCTGGCGGGACAGCGGATGGTGGCTACACCTTC.

This chain links TRBV9 with TRBJ1-1; weak D call: TRBD1 (6 bases). The CDR3 totals 13 residues. Between the trimmed V and J ends, which lost 5 bases and 4 bases, there was a span of 12 bases. Germline-derived CDR1 and CDR2 are SGDLS and YYNGEE. In nucleotides, the CDR3 is TGTGCCAGCAGTCAGGGGTTGGGCACTGAAGCTTTCTTT. This codes for CASSQGLGTEAFF. The full variable domain, in which reference TRBV9 and TRBJ1-1 provide the parts outside the CDR3, is DSGVTQTPKHLITATGQRVTLRCSPRSGDLSVYWYQQSLDQGLQFLIQYYNGEERAKGNILERFSAQQFPDLHSELNLSSLELGDSALYFCASSQGLGTEAFFGQGTRLTVV.

Remarks on this clone: Its ends do not fully match the called genes, so a read error is possible. Different DNA sequences within this sample yield the same CDR3. The CDR3 sequence: CASARYSGNTIYF. The CDR3 nucleotides are TGCGCCAGCGCCAGGTACTCTGGAAACACCATATATTTT. The V call is TRBV7-9, the J call TRBJ1-3; D is undetermined. Germline values: CDR1 SEHNR, CDR2 FQNEAQ (reference sequence). This CDR3 spans 13 amino acids.

J is TRBJ2-6 and V is TRBV27; no clear D gene. V lost 4 bases to trimming and J lost 2 bases, with 9 bases between them. CDR1 is MNHEY and CDR2 is SMNVEV in the germline V gene (reference sequence). CDR3 length: 15 amino acids. The CDR3 nucleotides read TGTGCCAGCAGTTCCGGGTCCCCTGGGGCCAACGTCCTGACTTTC. Protein product: CASSSGSPGANVLTF. Supplemented by reference TRBV27 and TRBJ2-6, the full variable domain reads EAQVTQNPRYLITVTGKKLTVTCSQNMNHEYMSWYRQDPGLGLRQIYYSMNVEVTDKGDVPEGYKVSRKEKRNFPLILESPSPNQTSLYFCASSSGSPGANVLTFGAGSRLTVL.

The chain has TRBV14 and TRBJ2-3; D gene unclear. Trimming cost V 1 base and J 8 bases, with 13 bases left between them. Germline V gene lookup returns CDR1 SGHDN and CDR2 FVKESK. The CDR3 covers 14 residues. Here the CDR3 DNA reads TGTGCCAGCAGCCAAGCTATATCTCTAGGTACGCAGTATTTT. It yields the protein CASSQAISLGTQYF.

The CDR3 is CASSPRLGQRTGELFF. CDR3 nucleotides: TGCGCCAGCAGCCCTCGTTTGGGACAAAGGACCGGGGAGCTGTTTTTT. J is TRBJ2-2 and V is TRBV4-3; weak D call: TRBD1 (6 bases). This CDR3 region has 16 residues. Between the trimmed V and J ends, which lost 4 bases and 5 bases, there was a span of 17 bases. Germline V gene lookup returns CDR1 LGHNA and CDR2 YSLEER.

The V call is TRBV30, the J call TRBJ1-1; D is perhaps TRBD1 (5 bases). V lost 5 bases and J lost 4, with 11 bases in between. Germline V gene data show CDR1 as GTSNPN and CDR2 as SVGIG (reference sequence). This CDR3 is 12 amino acids long. The chain's CDR3 is CAWGRGGTEAFF. Here the CDR3 DNA reads TGTGCCTGGGGTCGGGGGGGCACTGAAGCTTTCTTT. Combining the CDR3 with reference TRBV30 and TRBJ1-1 gives the whole variable domain SQTIHQWPATLVQPVGSPLSLECTVEGTSNPNLYWYRQAAGRGLQLLFYSVGIGQISSEVPQNLSASRPQDRQFILSSKKLLLSDSGFYLCAWGRGGTEAFFGQGTRLTVV.

The rearrangement joins TRBV7-9 to TRBJ2-7; perhaps TRBD1 as D (5 bases). The CDR3 is 14 amino acids. Germline V lookup: CDR1 SEHNR, CDR2 FQNEAQ (reference sequence). V lost 3 bases to trimming and J lost 6 bases, with 15 bases between them. The CDR3 sequence is CASSFGHFRSEQYF. The CDR3, as DNA: TGTGCCAGCAGCTTTGGACACTTTAGGAGCGAGCAGTACTTC.

The chain is built from TRBV11-1 and TRBJ2-7, with unresolved D. The germline V and J ends were trimmed by 6 bases and 0 bases, with 15 bases remaining between them. Germline assignment: CDR1 SGHAT and CDR2 FQDESV (reference sequence). The CDR3 is 15 residues long. DNA for the CDR3: TGTGCCAGCAGGCAGGCAGGTACTCTCTCCTACGAGCAGTACTTC. Its protein product is CASRQAGTLSYEQYF.

The rearrangement joins TRBV21-1 to TRBJ2-7; no check of the table's D call, TRBD1, against the DNA was made. TRBV21-1 counts as a pseudogene. The CDR3 consists of 11 residues. The CDR3 DNA sequence: TGTGCCAGCAGCAAAGCCGGGACAGGGGGCTTC. Protein sequence: CASSKAGTGGF.

This chain joins TRBV7-2 and TRBJ2-5; D possibly corresponds to TRBD2 (6 bases). The DNA matches TRBJ2-7 better at its end, which makes the J call doubtful. The CDR3 consists of 14 residues. The germline V gene encodes CDR1 SGHTA and CDR2 FQGNSA. The CDR3 region has the DNA TGTGCCAGCAGCGGTGGACTAATGGCCTACGAGCAGTACTTC. Its protein product is CASSGGLMAYEQYF.

The J gene is TRBJ2-5, the V gene TRBV7-3; no firm D call. The DNA end favors TRBJ2-7, so the J call may be wrong. CDR3 length: 15 residues. Germline V CDR1 and CDR2: SGHTA, FQGTGA. CDR3: CASSLGPPVGYEQYF. For the CDR3, the DNA is TGTGCCAGCAGCTTAGGGCCCCCGGTTGGTTACGAGCAGTACTTC.

The gene calls are TRBV29-1 and TRBJ1-5; possible D gene TRBD1, 5 bases. This CDR3 is built from 13 residues. CDR1 and CDR2 (germline): SQVTM, ANQGSEA. The ends were cut back, 5 bases at V and 2 bases at J, with 10 bases in the middle. DNA for the CDR3: TGCAGCGTTTCAGACAGCCGCAATCAGCCCCAGCATTTT. This sequence encodes CSVSDSRNQPQHF.

V usage is TRBV6-5 and J usage is TRBJ1-2; no definite D call. The V gene's germline CDR1 is MNHEY and CDR2 SVGAGI. Trimming removed 7 bases from V and 4 bases from J, with 13 bases in between. This CDR3 has 13 residues. The CDR3 spells CASIDPSSYGYTF. Here the CDR3 DNA reads TGTGCCAGCATTGATCCTAGCAGCTATGGCTACACCTTC.